This entry features one TCR beta chain sequence. Its antigen is not known. Trimming stripped 4 bases from V and 1 base from J, with 8 bases between. There are 12 residues in the CDR3. The germline V gene has CDR1 SQVTM and CDR2 ANQGSEA. This sample stems from a study of cytotoxic CD8 clonotypes in ibrutinib-treated CLL. The study's findings and limits: The times at which samples were taken varied between sustained-remission and progressing patients. Public clonotypes, found uncommonly, either contracted or stayed stable on treatment. Rising at ibrutinib response, clonality subsequently fell back toward baseline at progression.

Method: immunoSEQ multiplex PCR; TCRdb's copy keeps in-frame clones and lacks some. The sample includes 330,000 or so clones, 60% to 80% of them seen just once. Sequencing was performed on PBMCs, taken after 36 months of ibrutinib treatment. This TCR was recovered from a human donor with chronic lymphocytic leukemia. The chain uses TRBV29-1 and TRBJ2-7; possible D gene TRBD2, 6 bases. The CDR3 region is CSVVRGSYEQYF. In nucleotides, the CDR3 is TGCAGCGTTGTCCGGGGGTCCTACGAGCAGTACTTC.